Listed below are T cell receptor beta chains from one sample, sequenced in a study of T cell responses to AZD1222 COVID-19 vaccine. Clones were read by immunoSEQ multiplex PCR, and TCRdb kept only the in-frame ones, dropping some. This table has 90,000 to 110,000 clones, approximately 86% appearing once. The sequencing used peripheral blood, collected on day 0 of MenACWY control vaccination. These receptors originate from an adult in good health. CDR3s include the opening cysteine and the closing phenylalanine or tryptophan. Each record gives: V gene, CDR3 length, clone size, D gene, J gene, CDR3 DNA, CDR3 protein. The D gene is left open where the match is weak. Clone size appears in some rows only: once, few, many, or a class for an expanded clone.

TRBV7-3,12,NA,NA,TRBJ2-2,TGTGCCAGCAGCTCGGACGGTCGGGAGCTGTTTTTT,CASSSDGRELFF
TRBV2,14,NA,NA,TRBJ1-5,TGTGCCAGCAACATCCAGAATAGCAATCAGCCCCAGCATTTT,CASNIQNSNQPQHF
TRBV28,14,NA,TRBD2,TRBJ2-7,TGTGCCAGCACTCCTAGCGGGAGGTCCGCCGAGCAGTACTTC,CASTPSGRSAEQYF
TRBV7-6,15,NA,NA,TRBJ1-5,TGTGCCAGCAGCTTACAGACAGGACTAAATCAGCCCCAGCATTTT,CASSLQTGLNQPQHF
TRBV20-1,14,NA,TRBD1,TRBJ1-1,TGCAGTGCTAGTGTAGAGGGGGCGAACACTGAAGCTTTCTTT,CSASVEGANTEAFF
TRBV28,18,once,TRBD1,TRBJ2-4,TGTGCCAGCAGTTTAGGGACAGGGGGTACAGGAGCCAAAAACATTCAGTACTTC,CASSLGTGGTGAKNIQYF
TRBV7-9,17,NA,NA,TRBJ2-2,TGTGCCAGCAGCTTAGGTGGGAGGGGGAGAAACACCGGGGAGCTGTTTTTT,CASSLGGRGRNTGELFF
TRBV5-1,14,NA,TRBD1,TRBJ1-2,TGCGCCAGCAGCCCAAGGACAGGGATGGTTGGCTACACCTTC,CASSPRTGMVGYTF
TRBV4-3,16,NA,TRBD2,TRBJ2-2,TGCGCCAGCAGCCACAGGTCGGGAGGGAACACCGGGGAGCTGTTTTTT,CASSHRSGGNTGELFF
TRBV13,14,NA,NA,TRBJ1-3,TGTGCCAGCAGCCTGGGGGGATCTGGAAACACCATATATTTT,CASSLGGSGNTIYF
TRBV6-5,13,NA,NA,TRBJ2-7,TGTGCCAGCAGTTACAGGGTTTTTACCGAGCAGTACTTC,CASSYRVFTEQYF
TRBV4-2,14,NA,NA,TRBJ1-3,TGTGCCAGCAGCCAAGAAAACTCTGGAAACACCATATATTTT,CASSQENSGNTIYF
TRBV19,13,NA,NA,TRBJ1-1,TGTGCCAGTAGTATTTCCTCCGAATTAGAAGCTTTCTTT,CASSISSELEAFF
TRBV19,14,few,NA,TRBJ1-4,TGTGCCAGTAGTATATGGGGCATTAATGAAAAACTGTTTTTT,CASSIWGINEKLFF
TRBV30,14,NA,TRBD2,TRBJ2-2,TGTGCCTGGTCTAGCGGGGGGTACACCGGGGAGCTGTTTTTT,CAWSSGGYTGELFF
TRBV24-1,17,NA,NA,TRBJ1-6,TGTGCCACCAGTGATGGGGGGACCAATACGAGGTATTCACCCCTCCACTTT,CATSDGGTNTRYSPLHF
TRBV24-1,17,NA,NA,TRBJ1-6,TGTGCCACCAGTGATTTGCAGCCCCCCGACGATAATTCACCCCTCCACTTT,CATSDLQPPDDNSPLHF
TRBV24-1,18,NA,NA,TRBJ1-5,TGTGCCACCAGTGGCTATCCCACGGGAGGGTTTGGGGATCAGCCCCAGCATTTT,CATSGYPTGGFGDQPQHF
TRBV14,15,NA,NA,TRBJ1-4,TGTGCCAGCAGCCAACGGGGTCGACAGAATGAAAAACTGTTTTTT,CASSQRGRQNEKLFF
TRBV5-1,16,NA,NA,TRBJ1-6,TGCGCCAGCAGCTTGTTGGGGGGCCTGATTGATTCACCCCTCCACTTT,CASSLLGGLIDSPLHF
TRBV28,14,NA,NA,TRBJ1-1,TGTGCCAGCGCGGAACAGGGACTGAACACTGAAGCTTTCTTT,CASAEQGLNTEAFF
TRBV7-6,15,once,TRBD1,TRBJ1-1,TGTGCCAGCAGCCCATCCGGGACAGGGCGGACTGAAGCTTTCTTT,CASSPSGTGRTEAFF
TRBV5-1,16,NA,NA,TRBJ1-1,TGCGCCAGCAGCTTGAAAGTTGGACGGACGAACACTGAAGCTTTCTTT,CASSLKVGRTNTEAFF
TRBV4-1,14,NA,NA,TRBJ1-1,TGCGCCACCAAACAGCGCCTCGGGAACACTGAAGCTTTCTTT,CATKQRLGNTEAFF
TRBV6-4,18,NA,NA,TRBJ1-1,TGTGCCAGCTCGCCCGTTCCGGGACATAAGGTCCGGGTCACTGAAGCTTTCTTT,CASSPVPGHKVRVTEAFF
TRBV19,18,NA,NA,TRBJ1-2,TGTGCCAGTAGCCGCAACGGGTTTAAGGGCGGGGAACGCTATGGCTACACCTTC,CASSRNGFKGGERYGYTF
TRBV4-1,15,NA,NA,TRBJ2-5,TGCGCCAGCAGCCAAGATCGTGACTACCAAGAGACCCAGTACTTC,CASSQDRDYQETQYF
TRBV5-1,14,once,TRBD1,TRBJ1-1,TGCGCCAGCAGCCGGGACGGGACAGCGCTGGAAGCTTTCTTT,CASSRDGTALEAFF
TRBV5-1,14,NA,NA,TRBJ1-1,TGCGCCAGCAGGCTAACAGGGAGTGTTACTGAAGCTTTCTTT,CASRLTGSVTEAFF
TRBV9,14,NA,TRBD1,TRBJ2-2,TGTGCCAGCAGCGCCCTTGACAGGGGATGGGAGCTGTTTTTT,CASSALDRGWELFF
TRBV18,15,NA,NA,TRBJ1-1,TGTGCCAGCTCCCCGAACTGGGCACGCAACACTGAAGCTTTCTTT,CASSPNWARNTEAFF
TRBV5-4,16,NA,TRBD1,TRBJ1-4,TGTGCCAGCAGCGGTGGACAGGGGATCACTAATGAAAAACTGTTTTTT,CASSGGQGITNEKLFF
TRBV6-5,13,NA,NA,TRBJ1-6,TGTGCCAGCAGCCGGTCCGACGAATCACCCCTCCACTTT,CASSRSDESPLHF
TRBV28,11,NA,NA,TRBJ1-2,TGTGCAATCAGAGGGGACTATGGCTACACCTTC,CAIRGDYGYTF
TRBV19,14,NA,NA,TRBJ2-5,TGTGCCAGTAGTCGTGAGTACATCCCAGAGACCCAGTACTTC,CASSREYIPETQYF
TRBV6-5,14,NA,NA,TRBJ1-1,TGTGCCAGCAGTTCAGGGGCAGTGAACACTGAAGCTTTCTTT,CASSSGAVNTEAFF
TRBV5-1,15,NA,TRBD1,TRBJ1-2,TGCGCCAGCAGCTTGGAACAGGGGAAAGGCTATGGCTACACCTTC,CASSLEQGKGYGYTF
TRBV11-3,16,NA,TRBD1,TRBJ2-3,TGTGCCAGCAGCTCCAGGACAGGAGCAAGCACAGATACGCAGTATTTT,CASSSRTGASTDTQYF
TRBV10-3,15,NA,TRBD2,TRBJ2-1,TGTGCCATCAGTGACGGGACTAGATGGTTCGATGAGCAGTTCTTC,CAISDGTRWFDEQFF
TRBV7-7,15,NA,NA,TRBJ2-2,TGTGCCAGCAGCTTCGGGCAGGCCTCCACCGGGGAGCTGTTTTTT,CASSFGQASTGELFF
TRBV4-3,15,once,TRBD1,TRBJ2-7,TGCGCCAGCAGCCAAGGGGGCCTGACAGGGGACGAGCAGTACTTC,CASSQGGLTGDEQYF
TRBV3-1/TRBV3-2,17,NA,NA,TRBJ1-5,TGTGCCAGCAGCCAAGATTCGGCAGAGCTAGGCAATCAGCCCCAGCATTTT,CASSQDSAELGNQPQHF
TRBV4-1,18,NA,TRBD1,TRBJ1-2,TGCGCCAGCAGCCAAGAGCCGGGACAGGGCGCATTTCGCTATGGCTACACCTTC,CASSQEPGQGAFRYGYTF
TRBV5-1,17,NA,NA,TRBJ1-1,TGCGCCAGCCGCGCGGCCCCCCCACAAGGGGTGAACACTGAAGCTTTCTTT,CASRAAPPQGVNTEAFF
TRBV4-3,14,NA,NA,TRBJ2-1,TGCGCCAGCAGCCAAGAAAGACTACGAGTCGAGCAGTTCTTC,CASSQERLRVEQFF
TRBV28,15,NA,NA,TRBJ1-2,TGTGCCAGCAGTTTGACTACGACAGGATTTAATGGCTACACCTTC,CASSLTTTGFNGYTF
TRBV7-2,15,few,NA,TRBJ2-5,TGTGCCAGCAGCTTAGCCGGGACGGACCAAGAGACCCAGTACTTC,CASSLAGTDQETQYF
TRBV18,15,few,TRBD1,TRBJ2-7,TGTGCCAGCTCTCCCCCAGGGACAGGGGTTTTCGAGCAGTACTTC,CASSPPGTGVFEQYF
TRBV6-5,14,NA,NA,TRBJ2-1,TGTGCCAGCAGGGCTACCGACTACTACAATGAGCAGTTCTTC,CASRATDYYNEQFF
TRBV6-9,13,NA,NA,TRBJ1-5,TGTGCCGAACGGGGGGATTGCAATCAGCCCCAGCATTTT,CAERGDCNQPQHF
TRBV2,13,NA,TRBD1,TRBJ1-1,TGTGCCAGCTACGACAGGGAGAACACTGAAGCTTTCTTT,CASYDRENTEAFF
TRBV9,17,NA,NA,TRBJ2-3,TGTGCCAGCAGCGTAGTGGGCAGTCCGGGGGGCACAGATACGCAGTATTTT,CASSVVGSPGGTDTQYF
TRBV6-5,14,NA,NA,TRBJ1-2,TGTGCCAGCAGTTACTCGAGGCGGAACTATGGCTACACCTTC,CASSYSRRNYGYTF